Shown below are 5 T cell receptor beta chains from a single sample sequenced in a study of early T cells in non-severe SARS-CoV-2 infection. Each CDR3 protein is one row after TCRdb ran MiXCR on the 5' RACE reads. The sample carries 70,000 or so distinct CDR3 sequences, approximately 12% recorded once. The sequenced sample consisted of whole blood. These receptor sequences come from an adult who was a healthcare worker with PCR-confirmed SARS-CoV-2 infection or an uninfected control (not recorded which).

This clonotype was found many times. The chain employs TRBV7-9 and TRBJ1-6; D possibly corresponds to TRBD1 (5 bases). The CDR3 consists of 14 residues. Germline V gene sequence: CDR1 SEHNR, CDR2 FQNEAQ (reference sequence). The V gene lost 5 bases and the J gene lost 14 bases, with 19 bases spanning the gap. As DNA, the CDR3 is TGTGCCAGCAGCCCCGGGACGGGGTACGGAGCCCTCCACTTT. Its translation: CASSPGTGYGALHF.

In this sample, this clonotype turned up a few times. This chain connects TRBV3-2 to TRBJ1-2; the table names TRBD1, a call not compared with the DNA. TRBV3-2 is termed a pseudogene. This CDR3 is 14 amino acids long. CDR3 residues: CASSQDFREKGYTF. The CDR3 nucleotides are TGTGCCAGCAGCCAAGATTTCAGGGAGAAAGGCTACACCTTC.

This clonotype has ten or more counts. This chain uses TRBV11-2 with TRBJ2-1; D is possibly TRBD2 (5 bases). In germline, CDR1 is SGHAT, CDR2 FQNNGV. The CDR3 sequence is 16 residues long. The germline V and J ends were trimmed by 4 bases and 3 bases, with 16 bases remaining between them. The CDR3 here is CASSSMARRLYNEQFF. The CDR3 DNA is TGTGCCAGCAGCTCAATGGCCAGGAGGCTCTACAATGAGCAGTTCTTC.

There are many counts of this clonotype. The V call is TRBV18, the J call TRBJ2-5; a possible D gene is TRBD2 (6 bases). Per germline, CDR1 KGHSH and CDR2 LQKENI. This CDR3 spans 14 amino acids. Trimming stripped 3 bases from V and 0 bases from J, with 8 bases between. This CDR3 reads CASSPPGDQETQYF. The CDR3 DNA reads as TGTGCCAGCTCACCCCCGGGGGACCAAGAGACCCAGTACTTC.

This clonotype was counted at least ten times. The chain is built from TRBV9 and TRBJ2-1, with TRBD2 as a possible D gene (6 bases). The CDR3 length is 13 residues. CDR1 SGDLS and CDR2 YYNGEE come from the germline V gene. V lost 3 bases and J lost 7, with 11 bases in between. This CDR3 reads CASSGDLVNEQFF. CDR3 nucleotide sequence: TGTGCCAGCAGCGGGGACTTAGTGAATGAGCAGTTCTTC.